This entry describes one T cell receptor beta chain. Naive CD8 cells comprised CD45RO-negative, CCR7-positively selected cells, excluding terminally differentiated effector memory CD45RA+ cells. The CDR3 spans 13 residues. The V gene's germline CDR1 is SEHNR and CDR2 FQNEAQ (reference sequence). V shed 5 bases and J shed 9 bases, with 16 bases lying between them. Each replicate PCR on the sorted subsets used about 220 ng DNA (roughly 32,000 T cell genomes). The assay was immunoSEQ multiplex PCR, and TCRdb's table has in-frame clones only and misses some. The sample yields some 2,100,000 clones, just over 90% seen once. The data were obtained in a study of shared clonotypes between healthy human individuals.

The chain combines TRBV7-9 with TRBJ2-5; D is possibly TRBD1 (6 bases). The sequence derives from a man between 18 and 35 years old in good health. Some clones in this sample may be carry-over from other donors' samples. Sequences were obtained from naive CD8+ T cells from PBMCs. CDR3 sequence reads: CASSKGDPGPQYF. In DNA form, the CDR3 reads TGTGCCAGCAGCAAGGGGGATCCCGGACCCCAGTACTTC.